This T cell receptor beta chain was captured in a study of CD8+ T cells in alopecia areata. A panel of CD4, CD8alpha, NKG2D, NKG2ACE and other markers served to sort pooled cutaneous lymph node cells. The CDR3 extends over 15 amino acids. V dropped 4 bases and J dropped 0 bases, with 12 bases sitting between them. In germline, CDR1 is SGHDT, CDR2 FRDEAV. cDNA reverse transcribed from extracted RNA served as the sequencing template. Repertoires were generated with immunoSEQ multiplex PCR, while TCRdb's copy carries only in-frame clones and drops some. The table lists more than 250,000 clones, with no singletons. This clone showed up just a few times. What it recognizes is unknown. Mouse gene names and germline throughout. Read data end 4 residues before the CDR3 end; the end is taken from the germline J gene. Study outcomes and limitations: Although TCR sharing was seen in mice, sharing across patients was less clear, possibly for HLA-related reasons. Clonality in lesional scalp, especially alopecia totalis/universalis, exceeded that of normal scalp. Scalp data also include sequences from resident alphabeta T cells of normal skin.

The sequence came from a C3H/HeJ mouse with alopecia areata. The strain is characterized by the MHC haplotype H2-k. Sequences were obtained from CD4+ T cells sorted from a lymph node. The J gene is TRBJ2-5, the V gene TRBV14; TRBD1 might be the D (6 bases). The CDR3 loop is CASSPGEVNQDTQYF. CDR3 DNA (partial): TGTGCCAGCAGTCCAGGGGAAGTTAACCAAGAC. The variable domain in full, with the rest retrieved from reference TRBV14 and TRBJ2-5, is EAGVTQSPRYAVLQEGQAVSFWCDPISGHDTLYWYQQPRDQGPQLLVYFRDEAVIDNSQLPSDRFSAVRPKGTNSTLKIQSAKQGDTATYLCASSPGEVNQDTQYFGPGTRLLVL.